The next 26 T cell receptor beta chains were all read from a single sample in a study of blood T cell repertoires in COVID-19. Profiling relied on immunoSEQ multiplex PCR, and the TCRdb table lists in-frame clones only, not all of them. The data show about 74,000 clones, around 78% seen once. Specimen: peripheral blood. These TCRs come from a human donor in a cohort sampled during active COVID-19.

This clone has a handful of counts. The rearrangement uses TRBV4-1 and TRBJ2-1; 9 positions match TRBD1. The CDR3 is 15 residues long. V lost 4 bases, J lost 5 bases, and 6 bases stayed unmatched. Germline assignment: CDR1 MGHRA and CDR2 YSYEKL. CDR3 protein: CASSLGQGNHNEQFF. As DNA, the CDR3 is TGCGCCAGCAGCCTCGGACAGGGGAATCACAATGAGCAGTTCTTC.

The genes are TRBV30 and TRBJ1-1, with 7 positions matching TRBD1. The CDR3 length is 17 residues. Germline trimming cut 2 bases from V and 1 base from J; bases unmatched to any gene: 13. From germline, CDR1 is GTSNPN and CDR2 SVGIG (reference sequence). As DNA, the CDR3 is TGTGCCTGGAGTTATTCCCCCTGGGACAGCGCGAACACTGAAGCTTTCTTT. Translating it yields CAWSYSPWDSANTEAFF.

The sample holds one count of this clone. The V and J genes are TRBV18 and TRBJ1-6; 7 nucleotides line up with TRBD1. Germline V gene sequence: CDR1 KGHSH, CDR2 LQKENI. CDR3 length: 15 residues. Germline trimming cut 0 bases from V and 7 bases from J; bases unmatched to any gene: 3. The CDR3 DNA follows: TGTGCCAGCTCACCACCGACAGGGAGAAATTCACCCCTCCACTTT. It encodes CASSPPTGRNSPLHF.

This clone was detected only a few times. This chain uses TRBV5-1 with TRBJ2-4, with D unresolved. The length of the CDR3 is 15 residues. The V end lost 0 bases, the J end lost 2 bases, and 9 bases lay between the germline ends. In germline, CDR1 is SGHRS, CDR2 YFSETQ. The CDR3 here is CASSLVAGSKNIQYF. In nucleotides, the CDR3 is TGCGCCAGCAGCTTGGTGGCAGGCTCCAAAAACATTCAGTACTTC.

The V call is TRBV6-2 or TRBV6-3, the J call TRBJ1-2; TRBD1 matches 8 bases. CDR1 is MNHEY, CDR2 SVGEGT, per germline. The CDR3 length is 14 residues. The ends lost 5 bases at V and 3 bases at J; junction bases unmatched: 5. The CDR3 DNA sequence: TGTGCCAGCAGTGGGCCGGGACAGGACTATGGCTACACCTTC. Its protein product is CASSGPGQDYGYTF.

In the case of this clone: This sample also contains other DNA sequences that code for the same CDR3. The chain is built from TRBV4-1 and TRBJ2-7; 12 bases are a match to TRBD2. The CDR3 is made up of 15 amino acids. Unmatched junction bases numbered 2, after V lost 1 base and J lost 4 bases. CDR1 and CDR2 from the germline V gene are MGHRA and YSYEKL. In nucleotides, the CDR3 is TGCGCCAGCAGCCAAGGACTAGCGGGGGTTTACGAGCAGTACTTC. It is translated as CASSQGLAGVYEQYF.

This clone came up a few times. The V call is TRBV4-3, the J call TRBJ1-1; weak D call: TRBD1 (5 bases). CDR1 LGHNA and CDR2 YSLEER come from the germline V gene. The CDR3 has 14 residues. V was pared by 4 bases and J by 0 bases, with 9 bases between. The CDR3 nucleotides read TGCGCCAGCAGCCCGGCAGGGATGAACACTGAAGCTTTCTTT. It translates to CASSPAGMNTEAFF.

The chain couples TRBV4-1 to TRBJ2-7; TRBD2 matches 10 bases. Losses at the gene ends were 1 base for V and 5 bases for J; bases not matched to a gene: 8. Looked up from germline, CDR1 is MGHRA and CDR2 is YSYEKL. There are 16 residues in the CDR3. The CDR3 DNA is TGCGCCAGCAGCCAAGGTCCGGGACTAGCGACCCACGAGCAGTACTTC. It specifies CASSQGPGLATHEQYF.

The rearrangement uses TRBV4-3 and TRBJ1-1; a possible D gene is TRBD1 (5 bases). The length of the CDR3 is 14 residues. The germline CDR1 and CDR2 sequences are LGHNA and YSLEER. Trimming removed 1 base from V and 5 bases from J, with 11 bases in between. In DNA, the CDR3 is TGCGCCAGCAGCCAAGTACAAGGGGTTACTGAAGCTTTCTTT. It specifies CASSQVQGVTEAFF.

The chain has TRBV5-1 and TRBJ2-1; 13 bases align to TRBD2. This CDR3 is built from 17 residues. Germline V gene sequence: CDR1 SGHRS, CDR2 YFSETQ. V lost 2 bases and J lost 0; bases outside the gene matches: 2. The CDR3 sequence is CASSFTSGRASYNEQFF. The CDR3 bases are TGCGCCAGCAGCTTTACTAGCGGGAGGGCCTCCTACAATGAGCAGTTCTTC.

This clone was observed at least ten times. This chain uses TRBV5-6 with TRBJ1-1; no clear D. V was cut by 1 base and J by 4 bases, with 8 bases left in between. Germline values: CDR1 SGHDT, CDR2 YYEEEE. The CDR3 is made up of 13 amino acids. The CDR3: CASSLYRGTEAFF. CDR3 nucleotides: TGTGCCAGCAGCTTGTACCGGGGCACTGAAGCTTTCTTT.

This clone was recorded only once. The CDR3 reads CASSPSGQYYGYTF. CDR3 bases: TGTGCCAGCTCACCATCAGGACAGTACTATGGCTACACCTTC. The chain recombines TRBV18 with TRBJ1-2, with D possibly TRBD1 on 6 matching bases. The CDR3 sequence is 14 residues long. The V end lost 2 bases, the J end lost 3 bases, and 10 bases lay between the germline ends. Germline V gene data show CDR1 as KGHSH and CDR2 as LQKENI.

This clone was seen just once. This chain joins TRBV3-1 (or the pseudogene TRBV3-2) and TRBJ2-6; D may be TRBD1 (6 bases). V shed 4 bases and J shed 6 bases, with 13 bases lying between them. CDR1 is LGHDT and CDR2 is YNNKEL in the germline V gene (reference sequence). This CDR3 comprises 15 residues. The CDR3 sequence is CASSLRDTVANVLTF. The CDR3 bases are TGTGCCAGCAGCCTCCGGGACACCGTGGCCAACGTCCTGACTTTC.

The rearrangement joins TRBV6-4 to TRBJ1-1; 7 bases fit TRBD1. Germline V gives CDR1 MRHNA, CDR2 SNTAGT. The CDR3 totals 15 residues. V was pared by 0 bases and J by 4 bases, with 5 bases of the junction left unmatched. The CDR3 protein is CASSDSLGGFTEAFF. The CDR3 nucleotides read TGTGCCAGCAGTGACTCATTAGGGGGCTTCACTGAAGCTTTCTTT.

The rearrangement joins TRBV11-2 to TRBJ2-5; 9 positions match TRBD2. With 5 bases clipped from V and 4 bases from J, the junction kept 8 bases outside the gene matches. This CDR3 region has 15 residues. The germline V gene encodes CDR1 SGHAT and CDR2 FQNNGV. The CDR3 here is CASSESGRIVETQYF. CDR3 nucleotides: TGTGCCAGCAGCGAGAGCGGGAGGATCGTAGAGACCCAGTACTTC.

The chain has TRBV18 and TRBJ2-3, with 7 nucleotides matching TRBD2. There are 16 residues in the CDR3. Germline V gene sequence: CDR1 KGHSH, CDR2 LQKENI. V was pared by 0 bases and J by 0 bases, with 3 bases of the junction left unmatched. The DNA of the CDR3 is TGTGCCAGCTCACCACCGGGAGGGCAGAGCACAGATACGCAGTATTTT. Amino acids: CASSPPGGQSTDTQYF.

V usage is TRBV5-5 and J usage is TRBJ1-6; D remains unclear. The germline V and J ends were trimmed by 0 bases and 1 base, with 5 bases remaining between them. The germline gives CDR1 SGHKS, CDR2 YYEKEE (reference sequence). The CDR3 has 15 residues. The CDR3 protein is CASSLGGSYNSPLHF. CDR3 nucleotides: TGTGCCAGCAGCTTGGGAGGGTCCTATAATTCACCCCTCCACTTT.

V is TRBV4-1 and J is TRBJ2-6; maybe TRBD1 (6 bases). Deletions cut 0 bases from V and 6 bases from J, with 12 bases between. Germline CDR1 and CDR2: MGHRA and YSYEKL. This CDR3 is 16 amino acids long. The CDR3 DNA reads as TGCGCCAGCAGCCAAGATTTCACAGGGAAGGCCAACGTCCTGACTTTC. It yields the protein CASSQDFTGKANVLTF.

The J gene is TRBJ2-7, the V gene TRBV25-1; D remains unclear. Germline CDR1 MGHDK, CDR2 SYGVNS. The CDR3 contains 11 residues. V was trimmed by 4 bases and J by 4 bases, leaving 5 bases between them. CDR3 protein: CASSGGYEQYF. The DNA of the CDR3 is TGTGCCAGCAGTGGAGGTTACGAGCAGTACTTC.

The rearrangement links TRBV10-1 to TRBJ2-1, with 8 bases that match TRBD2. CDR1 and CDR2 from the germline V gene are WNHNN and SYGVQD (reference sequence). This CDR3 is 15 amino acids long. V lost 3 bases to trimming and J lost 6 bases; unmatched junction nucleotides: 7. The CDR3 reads CASSDPGLAGNEQFF. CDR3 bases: TGCGCCAGCAGTGACCCAGGGCTAGCGGGCAATGAGCAGTTCTTC.

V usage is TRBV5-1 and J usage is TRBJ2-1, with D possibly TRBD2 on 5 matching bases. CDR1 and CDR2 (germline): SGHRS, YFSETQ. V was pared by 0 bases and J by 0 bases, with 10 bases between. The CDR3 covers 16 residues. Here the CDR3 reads CASSLGVGSSYNEQFF. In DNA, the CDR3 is TGCGCCAGCAGCTTGGGGGTGGGGAGCTCCTACAATGAGCAGTTCTTC.

For the CDR3, the DNA is TGTGCCAGCAGTTCCGGGACTAGCGGGAGTGTCTATGAGCAGTTCTTC. Its translation is CASSSGTSGSVYEQFF. The chain combines TRBV28 with TRBJ2-1, with 14 bases fitting TRBD2. The CDR3 is made up of 16 amino acids. The V segment lost 4 bases and the J segment 8 bases; nucleotides outside the gene matches: 7. From germline, CDR1 is MDHEN and CDR2 SYDVKM.

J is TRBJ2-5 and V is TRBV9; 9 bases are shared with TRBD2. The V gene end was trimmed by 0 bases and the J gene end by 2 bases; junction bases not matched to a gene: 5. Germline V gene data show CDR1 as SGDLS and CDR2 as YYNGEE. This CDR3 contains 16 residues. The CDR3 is CASSVGRLAVQETQYF. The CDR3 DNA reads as TGTGCCAGCAGCGTAGGGAGACTAGCGGTACAAGAGACCCAGTACTTC.

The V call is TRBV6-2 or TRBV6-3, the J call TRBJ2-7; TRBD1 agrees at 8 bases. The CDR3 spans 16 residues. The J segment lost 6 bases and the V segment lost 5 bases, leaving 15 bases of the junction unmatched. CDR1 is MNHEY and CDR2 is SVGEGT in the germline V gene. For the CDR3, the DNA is TGTGCCAGCAGTGACCCTACCGGGACAGGCTTTGGCGAGCAGTACTTC. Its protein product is CASSDPTGTGFGEQYF.

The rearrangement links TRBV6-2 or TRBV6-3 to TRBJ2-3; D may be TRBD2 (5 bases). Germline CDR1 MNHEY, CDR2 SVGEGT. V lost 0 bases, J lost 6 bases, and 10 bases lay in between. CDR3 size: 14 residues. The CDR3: CASSYSASQDTQYF. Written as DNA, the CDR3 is TGTGCCAGCAGTTACTCGGCTAGCCAGGATACGCAGTATTTT.

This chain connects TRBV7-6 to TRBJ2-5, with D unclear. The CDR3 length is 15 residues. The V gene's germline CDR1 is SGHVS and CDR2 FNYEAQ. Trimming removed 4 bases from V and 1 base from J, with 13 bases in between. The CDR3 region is CASSSTNTLQETQYF. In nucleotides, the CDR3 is TGTGCCAGCAGCTCAACCAACACGCTCCAAGAGACCCAGTACTTC.